The 8 T cell receptor beta chains reported below all come from one sample, sequenced in a study of blood T cell repertoires in COVID-19. Generated by immunoSEQ multiplex PCR, the TCRdb table keeps only in-frame clones and is missing some. The table includes tens of thousands of clones, about 88% detected once. Sequenced material: peripheral blood. These TCRs come from a man in his sixties or seventies with active COVID-19.

This clone is deemed medium-sized (0.01 to 0.1%). The V gene is TRBV19, the J gene TRBJ1-2; 9 bases align to TRBD1. The V segment lost 3 bases and the J segment 4 bases; nucleotides outside the gene matches: 3. This CDR3 contains 14 residues. Germline V gives CDR1 LNHDA, CDR2 SQIVND (reference sequence). The CDR3 protein is CASSIRGQGYGYTF. The CDR3 DNA reads as TGTGCCAGTAGTATTAGGGGACAGGGCTATGGCTACACCTTC.

This chain joins TRBV3-1 (or the pseudogene TRBV3-2) and TRBJ2-3; the match to TRBD1 covers 9 bases. The J segment lost 4 bases and the V segment lost 0 bases, leaving 5 bases of the junction unmatched. CDR1 LGHDT and CDR2 YNNKEL come from the germline V gene (reference sequence). The CDR3 extends over 16 amino acids. The CDR3 here is CASSQDDRGTPDTQYF. CDR3 nucleotide sequence: TGTGCCAGCAGCCAAGATGACAGGGGGACTCCAGATACGCAGTATTTT.

This clone was picked up one time. The chain joins TRBV10-3 to TRBJ2-7, with a tentative D call TRBD1 (6 bases). V was pared by 3 bases and J by 9 bases, with 15 bases between. The CDR3 length is 13 residues. Germline CDR1 reads ENHRY; CDR2 reads SYGVKD. CDR3 nucleotide sequence: TGTGCCATCAGTGATGGGACAATCGGCGCGCAGTACTTC. Translation gives CAISDGTIGAQYF.

The rearrangement uses TRBV7-9 and TRBJ2-3, with 9 nucleotides matching TRBD2. There are 14 residues in the CDR3. Germline V gene data show CDR1 as SEHNR and CDR2 as FQNEAQ (reference sequence). J gave up 3 bases and V 8 bases, and 6 bases lay outside the gene matches. The CDR3 loop is CASVGSGSTDTQYF. CDR3 coding DNA: TGTGCCAGCGTAGGTAGCGGGAGTACAGATACGCAGTATTTT.

CDR3 coding DNA: TGTGCCAGCAGTTACGGTACTAGCGGGACCCTTACCCAGTACTTC. Protein product: CASSYGTSGTLTQYF. This chain joins TRBV6-2 or TRBV6-3 and TRBJ2-5, with 10 bases that match TRBD2. Germline V lookup: CDR1 MNHEY, CDR2 SVGEGT. The CDR3 totals 15 residues. V lost 2 bases to trimming and J lost 8 bases; unmatched junction nucleotides: 8.

A single count supports this clone. The CDR3 protein is CASSAGQGQETQYF. CDR3 coding DNA: TGCGCCAGCAGCGCCGGACAGGGCCAAGAGACCCAGTACTTC. The chain has TRBV5-1 and TRBJ2-5; 8 bases align to TRBD1. The CDR3 has 14 amino acids. Germline CDR1 SGHRS, CDR2 YFSETQ. The V segment lost 4 bases and the J segment 1 base; nucleotides outside the gene matches: 3.

V gene TRBV9 combines with J gene TRBJ1-4; D gene unclear. The CDR3 is 17 amino acids. Trimming cost V 0 bases and J 8 bases, with 20 bases left between them. Germline lookup yields CDR1 SGDLS and CDR2 YYNGEE. CDR3 sequence (DNA): TGTGCCAGCAGCGTAGGAATTTCGGGTTTGGTGAAAGAAAAACTGTTTTTT. It translates to CASSVGISGLVKEKLFF. Filled out from reference TRBV9 and TRBJ1-4, the complete variable domain reads DSGVTQTPKHLITATGQRVTLRCSPRSGDLSVYWYQQSLDQGLQFLIQYYNGEERAKGNILERFSAQQFPDLHSELNLSSLELGDSALYFCASSVGISGLVKEKLFFGSGTQLSVL.

The CDR3 loop is CASTPTGGVGYTF. In nucleotides, the CDR3 is TGTGCCAGCACCCCCACAGGGGGCGTAGGCTACACCTTC. This sequence joins TRBV12-3 or TRBV12-4 and TRBJ1-2; 9 positions match TRBD1. Losses at the gene ends were 7 bases for V and 8 bases for J; bases not matched to a gene: 8. CDR3 length: 13 residues.